Given below is one TCR beta chain in context. CDR1 is SGHNT, CDR2 YYREEE, per germline (reference sequence). Germline trimming cut 2 bases from V and 6 bases from J; bases unmatched to any gene: 4. The CDR3 loop spans 14 amino acids. This table comes from immunoSEQ multiplex PCR, and its TCRdb copy is limited to in-frame clones, with some not included. The data show 75,000 to 100,000 clones, approximately 94% seen once. This record belongs to a study of technical replicates of blood from a few donors. Source material: T cells isolated from PBMCs. The rearrangement links TRBV5-4 to TRBJ2-1, with TRBD2 matching over 8 bases. The sequence was collected from a human donor in good health. CDR3 region: CASSLWTSINEQFF. The CDR3 nucleotides are TGTGCCAGCAGCTTATGGACTAGCATCAATGAGCAGTTCTTC.